Shown below are 6 T cell receptor beta chains from a single sample sequenced in a study of T cells after yellow fever vaccination. TCRdb redid the calling of the 5' RACE reads with MiXCR, one entry per CDR3 protein. This table has a few hundred thousand distinct CDR3 sequences, roughly 3.5% appearing once. The sequences come from PBMCs, collected 15 days after the yellow fever booster vaccination. These receptors all come from a man aged 18 to 30 who received the YFV17D yellow fever vaccine.

This clonotype has ten or more counts. The V and J genes are TRBV12-3 or TRBV12-4 and TRBJ1-2, with 9 bases matching TRBD1. V dropped 6 bases and J dropped 7; count of bases not matched to a gene: 9. The CDR3 runs to 14 residues. The CDR3 sequence is CASREPGQGPGYTF. The CDR3 nucleotides are TGTGCCAGCAGGGAACCGGGACAGGGACCTGGCTACACCTTC.

This clonotype has a count of ten or more. Since a much larger clone is just one base distant, this may be a read error. J is TRBJ1-1 and V is TRBV5-1, with D perhaps matching TRBD1 (6 bases). CDR3 length: 14 residues. CDR1 and CDR2 (germline): SGHRS, YFSETQ. The V end was cut by 4 bases, the J end by 1 base, with 11 bases between. The CDR3 protein is CASSPVTGNTEAFF. CDR3 DNA: TGCGCCAGCAGCCCCGTGACAGGGAACACTGAAGCTTTCTTT.

This clonotype was seen repeatedly, ten times or more. The chain employs TRBV12-3 or TRBV12-4 and TRBJ2-3; D gene uncertain. The CDR3 is made up of 15 amino acids. V gave up 7 bases and J gave up 0 bases, with 14 bases separating them. CDR3 sequence: CASKAKGTSTDTQYF. CDR3 bases: TGTGCCAGCAAGGCTAAGGGAACTAGCACAGATACGCAGTATTTT.

In this sample, this clonotype turned up many times. The V gene is TRBV6-5, the J gene TRBJ2-6; 14 bases match TRBD2. The CDR3 loop spans 18 amino acids. The trim removed 6 bases at V and 4 bases at J, leaving 8 bases unmatched. Germline assignment: CDR1 MNHEY and CDR2 SVGAGI. The CDR3, as DNA: TGTGCCAGCAGCCTCGGGACTAGCGGGGGATCCGGGGCCAACGTCCTGACTTTC. It yields the protein CASSLGTSGGSGANVLTF.

This clonotype was detected ten times or more. This chain links TRBV5-6 with TRBJ2-1, with TRBD2 as a possible D gene (5 bases). Germline values: CDR1 SGHDT, CDR2 YYEEEE. This CDR3 has 15 amino acids. V lost 0 bases and J lost 7, with 14 bases in between. CDR3 DNA: TGTGCCAGCAGCTTGGGGCGGGCCGGTCGGAATGAGCAGTTCTTC. Translating gives CASSLGRAGRNEQFF. Together with reference TRBV5-6 and TRBJ2-1, the CDR3 gives the full variable domain: DAGVTQSPTHLIKTRGQQVTLRCSPKSGHDTVSWYQQALGQGPQFIFQYYEEEERQRGNFPDRFSGHQFPNYSSELNVNALLLGDSALYLCASSLGRAGRNEQFFGPGTRLTVL.

This clonotype occurred many times. This chain uses TRBV4-3 with TRBJ1-5; possibly TRBD1 for D (5 bases). V shed 5 bases and J shed 4 bases, with 18 bases lying between them. Germline V lookup: CDR1 LGHNA, CDR2 YSLEER. The CDR3 length is 16 residues. The CDR3 spells CASSSELGRGNQPQHF. In DNA form, the CDR3 reads TGCGCCAGCAGCTCGGAGCTGGGGCGCGGGAATCAGCCCCAGCATTTT.